Below, one T cell receptor (beta chain) is given with its context. In the authors' methods: For nucleated cells, counts were estimated from reference gene primer amplification. Data came from immunoSEQ multiplex PCR; TCRdb stores just in-frame clones and leaves some out. V, J and clone size were drawn from that table, and D and trimming were deduced from the DNA. The sample records 65,000 to 95,000 clones, just under 80% being singletons. Germline assignment: CDR1 GTSNPN and CDR2 SVGIG (reference sequence). CDR3 length: 14 amino acids. Deletions cut 2 bases from V and 1 base from J, with 9 bases between. This sample is part of a study of blood T cell repertoires in COVID-19. About the study: Researchers got acute and convalescent COVID-19 samples from the United States, Italy and Spain. From T cells, B-cell-depleted T cells, or PBMCs came the material, which was cDNA or gDNA.

Seattle's enrolled individuals joined amid active infection and were then monitored longitudinally. This clonotype was obtained from a man aged 55-75 years with COVID-19, enrolled during active disease. Sequenced: peripheral blood. This sequence joins TRBV30 and TRBJ1-5, with a weak D call TRBD1 (5 bases). The CDR3 DNA is TGTGCCTGGAGTACGGGGGACAGCAATCAGCCCCAGCATTTT. As protein: CAWSTGDSNQPQHF.